This entry lists 28 T cell receptor beta chains sequenced from one sample in a study of CD8 T cells in Susac syndrome. Reverse transcription of 0.5 to 1 ug RNA was performed with random hexamers. TCRdb reanalysed the immunoSEQ multiplex PCR reads using MiXCR and keeps one entry per CDR3 protein. The sample records hundreds of thousands of distinct CDR3 sequences, more than 85% being singletons. The source material was CD4+ T cells from PBMCs. All receptors come from a human donor with multiple sclerosis.

The chain recombines TRBV9 with TRBJ2-1, with 9 bases lining up with TRBD2. The CDR3 runs 16 residues. Per germline, CDR1 SGDLS and CDR2 YYNGEE. The V gene end was trimmed by 0 bases and the J gene end by 8 bases; junction bases not matched to a gene: 9. The CDR3, as DNA: TGTGCCAGCAGCGTAGCCCCCGCGGGGGGGTCTCATGAGCAGTTCTTC. Residues: CASSVAPAGGSHEQFF. The full variable domain, rest sourced from reference TRBV9 and TRBJ2-1, is DSGVTQTPKHLITATGQRVTLRCSPRSGDLSVYWYQQSLDQGLQFLIQYYNGEERAKGNILERFSAQQFPDLHSELNLSSLELGDSALYFCASSVAPAGGSHEQFFGPGTRLTVL.

The chain is built from TRBV30 and TRBJ1-5, with 7 nucleotides matching TRBD1. Germline lookup yields CDR1 GTSNPN and CDR2 SVGIG (reference sequence). V shed 3 bases and J 3 bases; nucleotides not matched to a gene: 5. This CDR3 is 14 amino acids long. In DNA, the CDR3 is TGTGCCTGGAGGGTGACAGGGACCAATCAGCCCCAGCATTTT. It translates to CAWRVTGTNQPQHF.

The V gene is TRBV20-1, the J gene TRBJ1-1; no clear D. Germline V lookup: CDR1 DFQATT, CDR2 SNEGSKA (reference sequence). The length of the CDR3 is 16 residues. Trimming removed 0 bases from V and 1 base from J, with 15 bases in between. The CDR3 region is CSARDRPVGSNTEAFF. The CDR3 region has the DNA TGCAGTGCTAGAGATCGCCCGGTCGGGTCGAACACTGAAGCTTTCTTT.

V usage is TRBV2 and J usage is TRBJ1-2, with 7 positions matching TRBD1. The CDR3 consists of 13 residues. J gave up 3 bases and V 6 bases, and 4 bases lay outside the gene matches. Germline V gene sequence: CDR1 SNHLY, CDR2 FYNNEI. The CDR3 DNA reads as TGTGCCAGCAGGTATACAGGGGACTATGGCTACACCTTC. Amino acid sequence: CASRYTGDYGYTF.

This chain joins TRBV30 and TRBJ2-1; 7 bases are shared with TRBD1. This CDR3 region has 16 residues. Germline V lookup: CDR1 GTSNPN, CDR2 SVGIG (reference sequence). The V segment lost 4 bases and the J segment 10 bases; nucleotides outside the gene matches: 19. The CDR3 here is CAWTKGTATLQGEQFF. For the CDR3, the DNA is TGTGCCTGGACCAAGGGGACAGCGACACTACAAGGGGAGCAGTTCTTC.

V and J are TRBV12-3 or TRBV12-4 and TRBJ1-6, with D maybe TRBD1 (5 bases). The CDR3 extends over 17 amino acids. Trimming cost V 6 bases and J 0 bases, with 15 bases left between them. The CDR3 nucleotides are TGTGCCAGCAGCTCACCCTGGGGCAGCTCCTATAATTCACCCCTCCACTTT. This gives the protein CASSSPWGSSYNSPLHF.

This clonotype showed up just once. The chain has TRBV11-2 and TRBJ1-1; D not certain. Germline lookup yields CDR1 SGHAT and CDR2 FQNNGV. Trimming pared 5 bases from V and 8 bases from J, leaving 9 bases between. This CDR3 region has 11 residues. The CDR3 spells CASSPVGEAFF. The DNA for the CDR3 is TGTGCCAGCAGCCCCGTTGGGGAAGCTTTCTTT.

The V gene is TRBV12-3 or TRBV12-4, the J gene TRBJ2-1; TRBD1 is a possible D gene (6 bases). The CDR3 totals 14 residues. Trimming cost V 5 bases and J 4 bases, with 12 bases left between them. The CDR3 loop reads CASSPRDTYNEQFF. CDR3 DNA sequence: TGTGCCAGCAGTCCCCGGGACACGTACAATGAGCAGTTCTTC.

This clonotype came up once. V gene TRBV6-2 or TRBV6-3 combines with J gene TRBJ1-1; the D gene is possibly TRBD1 (5 bases). This CDR3 contains 14 residues. Germline loops: CDR1 MNHEY, CDR2 SVGEGT. The V end was cut by 6 bases, the J end by 4 bases, with 15 bases between. The CDR3 protein is CASRTSGPSTEAFF. CDR3 coding DNA: TGTGCCAGCAGGACCTCAGGGCCAAGCACTGAAGCTTTCTTT.

The V gene is TRBV29-1, the J gene TRBJ2-1; 7 nucleotides agree with TRBD1. This CDR3 has 13 residues. The V segment lost 6 bases and the J segment 3 bases; nucleotides outside the gene matches: 5. Per the germline V gene, CDR1 is SQVTM and CDR2 is ANQGSEA. The CDR3 loop reads CSVRWDSYNEQFF. The CDR3 nucleotides read TGCAGCGTCCGCTGGGACAGCTACAATGAGCAGTTCTTC.

V gene TRBV20-1 combines with J gene TRBJ2-7, with D hard to call. The CDR3 contains 13 residues. V was trimmed by 1 base and J by 6 bases, leaving 13 bases between them. Germline V gene sequence: CDR1 DFQATT, CDR2 SNEGSKA (reference sequence). The CDR3 region has the DNA TGCAGTGCTAGAGTCCCCGGAGTAGGCGAGCAGTACGTC. Its protein is CSARVPGVGEQYV.

This sequence joins TRBV12-3 or TRBV12-4 and TRBJ1-5; D not resolved. The CDR3 covers 15 residues. V dropped 3 bases and J dropped 0 bases, with 9 bases sitting between them. DNA of the CDR3: TGTGCCAGCAGTTTGGGGTCCCCTAGCAATCAGCCCCAGCATTTT. Protein sequence: CASSLGSPSNQPQHF.

The chain employs TRBV30 and TRBJ1-2; TRBD1 might be the D (5 bases). The V and J ends lost 1 base and 4 bases respectively, with 16 bases between them. CDR3 length: 15 amino acids. Germline V gives CDR1 GTSNPN, CDR2 SVGIG (reference sequence). The CDR3: CAWSGDRRHRYGYTF. CDR3 nucleotides: TGTGCCTGGAGTGGCGACAGACGGCACCGCTATGGCTACACCTTC.

In this sample, this clonotype turned up once. This rearrangement joins TRBV7-2 to TRBJ2-3; TRBD2 aligns across 9 bases. This CDR3 is 15 amino acids long. Looked up from germline, CDR1 is SGHTA and CDR2 is FQGNSA. J was trimmed by 6 bases and V by 5 bases; bases with no gene match: 9. CDR3 nucleotides: TGTGCCAGCAGCCTTCTAGCGGGGAGGAGGGATACGCAGTATTTT. Translating it yields CASSLLAGRRDTQYF.

The genes are TRBV7-9 and TRBJ1-1; no clear D gene. The ends were cut back, 4 bases at V and 3 bases at J, with 6 bases in the middle. CDR1 and CDR2 from the germline V gene are SEHNR and FQNEAQ (reference sequence). There are 12 residues in the CDR3. The CDR3 here is CASSWGDTEAFF. The DNA for the CDR3 is TGTGCCAGCAGCTGGGGAGACACTGAAGCTTTCTTT.

The V call is TRBV6-1, the J call TRBJ1-5, with D possibly TRBD1 on 5 matching bases. This CDR3 is 13 amino acids long. The V end lost 4 bases, the J end lost 6 bases, and 10 bases lay between the germline ends. The V gene's germline CDR1 is MNHNS and CDR2 SASEGT. The CDR3, as DNA: TGTGCCAGCAGTGGGGGGAAGGCTCAGCCCCAGCATTTT. It yields the protein CASSGGKAQPQHF.

The chain couples TRBV7-9 to TRBJ2-1; maybe TRBD1 (5 bases). The CDR3 is made up of 16 amino acids. V shed 1 base and J shed 5 bases, with 15 bases lying between them. Germline CDR1 is SEHNR and CDR2 is FQNEAQ (reference sequence). CDR3 DNA sequence: TGTGCCAGCAGCTTAGGGACCCAGGGTGGTAACAATGAGCAGTTCTTC. Its protein product is CASSLGTQGGNNEQFF.

V gene TRBV25-1 combines with J gene TRBJ1-2; D is ambiguous. CDR1 and CDR2 (germline): MGHDK, SYGVNS. Trimming removed 5 bases from V and 4 bases from J, with 23 bases in between. This CDR3 contains 17 residues. The chain's CDR3 is CASSPPGDTGRIYGYTF. In DNA, the CDR3 is TGTGCCAGCAGTCCACCCGGCGACACGGGCCGAATCTATGGCTACACCTTC.

This chain uses TRBV20-1 with TRBJ1-6, with D unresolved. This CDR3 comprises 14 residues. The V gene lost 0 bases and the J gene lost 9 bases, with 12 bases spanning the gap. Germline assignment: CDR1 DFQATT and CDR2 SNEGSKA (reference sequence). CDR3 sequence (DNA): TGCAGTGCTAGAGATGTCGCTCGGGGTTCACCCCTCCACTTT. Translation: CSARDVARGSPLHF.

CDR3 loop: CAWSGGAPYEQYF. Here the CDR3 DNA reads TGTGCCTGGTCGGGCGGGGCCCCCTACGAGCAGTACTTC. The chain joins TRBV30 to TRBJ2-7; TRBD2 is a possible D gene (6 bases). Germline CDR1 GTSNPN, CDR2 SVGIG (reference sequence). This CDR3 is 13 amino acids long. The V end lost 5 bases, the J end lost 2 bases, and 13 bases lay between the germline ends.

The V call is TRBV7-2, the J call TRBJ2-7, with a tentative D call TRBD2 (6 bases). CDR1 and CDR2 (germline): SGHTA, FQGNSA. Trimming left V 6 bases short and J 4 bases short, with 13 bases between. The CDR3 sequence is 13 residues long. CDR3 nucleotide sequence: TGTGCCAGCAGTCAAGCGGGCAAATACGAGCAGTACGTC. Residues: CASSQAGKYEQYV.

This clonotype appeared once. The chain links TRBV27 to TRBJ2-7; 7 nucleotides match TRBD1. Looked up from germline, CDR1 is MNHEY and CDR2 is SMNVEV (reference sequence). CDR3 length: 14 residues. V was pared by 5 bases and J by 7 bases, with 11 bases of the junction left unmatched. The CDR3 here is CASSVDRAPMEQYF. In DNA form, the CDR3 reads TGTGCCAGCAGTGTTGACAGGGCGCCCATGGAGCAGTACTTC.

The chain carries TRBV6-5 and TRBJ1-1, with 9 bases matching TRBD1. The J segment lost 5 bases and the V segment lost 6 bases, leaving 7 bases of the junction unmatched. CDR1 is MNHEY, CDR2 SVGAGI, per germline. This CDR3 is 14 amino acids long. CDR3 residues: CASRTGTGLTEAFF. CDR3 nucleotides: TGTGCCAGCAGAACCGGGACAGGGCTGACTGAAGCTTTCTTT.

The chain carries TRBV29-1 and TRBJ2-7; D might be TRBD1 or TRBD2, each matching 5 bases. V was clipped by 3 bases and J by 5 bases, with 14 bases between them. The CDR3 sequence is 13 residues long. The germline V gene encodes CDR1 SQVTM and CDR2 ANQGSEA. CDR3 region: CSVDELGRHEQYF. CDR3 bases: TGCAGCGTTGATGAGCTGGGACGCCACGAGCAGTACTTC.

J is TRBJ2-1 and V is TRBV5-6, with D tentatively TRBD2 (5 bases). Germline V gene lookup returns CDR1 SGHDT and CDR2 YYEEEE. The ends were cut back, 5 bases at V and 13 bases at J, with 13 bases in the middle. This CDR3 contains 11 residues. Here the CDR3 reads CASSSGIGQFF. The CDR3 DNA reads TGTGCCAGCAGTTCGGGGATAGGACAGTTCTTC.

Written as DNA, the CDR3 is TGCGCCAGCAGCTTGGTCGGGGAAAATTCACCCCTCCACTTT. It encodes CASSLVGENSPLHF. The chain recombines TRBV5-1 with TRBJ1-6, with D uncertain. Trimming shortened V by 0 bases and J by 7 bases, and 8 bases separated the two germline ends. The CDR3 sequence is 14 residues long. From germline, CDR1 is SGHRS and CDR2 YFSETQ. Full variable domain (outside the CDR3, taken from reference TRBV5-1 and TRBJ1-6): KAGVTQTPRYLIKTRGQQVTLSCSPISGHRSVSWYQQTPGQGLQFLFEYFSETQRNKGNFPGRFSGRQFSNSRSEMNVSTLELGDSALYLCASSLVGENSPLHFGNGTRLTVT.

The J gene is TRBJ2-6, the V gene TRBV19; D is unresolved. Between the trimmed V and J ends, which lost 7 bases and 4 bases, there was a span of 11 bases. Germline CDR1 is LNHDA and CDR2 is SQIVND (reference sequence). The CDR3 covers 14 residues. The CDR3 coding sequence is TGTGCCAGTACTTACACGGCCGGGGCCAACGTCCTGACTTTC. As protein: CASTYTAGANVLTF.

The table lists this clonotype with a count of one. J is TRBJ1-1 and V is TRBV5-1, with D uncertain. V gave up 2 bases and J gave up 3 bases, with 14 bases separating them. This CDR3 spans 15 amino acids. CDR1 and CDR2 (germline): SGHRS, YFSETQ. The CDR3 is CASSFGSGEYTEAFF. The CDR3 DNA sequence: TGCGCCAGCAGCTTCGGGTCCGGAGAATACACTGAAGCTTTCTTT.